This entry lists 19 T cell receptor beta chains sequenced from one sample in a study of molecular identifiers for immune sequencing clone quantification (dated by TCRdb to about 2018). Libraries came from PCR. The listed sequencing device is Illumina HiSeq 4000. TCRdb reran the public reads through fastp at Q25 and MiXCR, keeping productive beta chains. Rows matching on CDR3 protein sequence are summarized as one entry with the most common DNA and genes. This sample comprises some 70,000 distinct CDR3 sequences, 15% to 20% of them detected only once. The ten largest clones take up approximately 1.5% of the sample. The specimen was naive CD8+ T cells from blood, with Jurkat cell RNA spiked in. Interpreted using the paper, the cell subset or site label stands for: FACS-sorted CD8+CD4-CCR7+CD45RA+ naive T cells. These receptor sequences come from a human donor in good health. Some libraries in this study had Jurkat cell RNA spiked in.

Details on this clonotype: Being one base from a much bigger clone, this may be a read error. This sequence joins TRBV7-9 and TRBJ1-3, with 9 bases identical to TRBD1. The CDR3 runs to 17 residues. Germline V gives CDR1 SEHNR, CDR2 FQNEAQ (reference sequence). CDR3 sequence: CASPILEQGARGNTIHF. Here the CDR3 DNA reads TGTGCCAGCCCCATCCTGGAACAGGGGGCGCGCGGAAACACCATACATTTT.

Turning to this clonotype: A clone one base away is much larger, so this may be a read error. V usage is TRBV3-1 and J usage is TRBJ2-7, with 7 bases matching TRBD1. Per germline, CDR1 LGHDT and CDR2 YNNKEL (reference sequence). The CDR3 covers 17 residues. With V trimmed by 7 bases and J by 9 bases, 24 bases remained unmatched. The CDR3 DNA reads TGTGCCAGCAACCCAGCAGGGGGTTCAGGACCCTTTTTTGGGCAGTACTTC. Translated, it gives CASNPAGGSGPFFGQYF.

This chain connects TRBV11-3 to TRBJ2-5; 9 bases are a match to TRBD2. CDR1 and CDR2 (germline): SGHNT, YENEEA. The CDR3 contains 14 residues. With 2 bases clipped from V and 3 bases from J, the junction kept 1 base outside the gene matches. CDR3 loop: CASSLRLAEETQYF. In nucleotides, the CDR3 is TGTGCCAGCAGCTTACGACTAGCGGAAGAGACCCAGTACTTC.

This clonotype has at least ten counts. The V call is TRBV5-6, the J call TRBJ2-3, with 7 bases matching TRBD2. Trimming cost V 3 bases and J 1 base; bases outside gene matches: 8. The CDR3 extends over 16 amino acids. Looked up from germline, CDR1 is SGHDT and CDR2 is YYEEEE. CDR3 nucleotides: TGTGCCAGCAGCTCCCTGAGTCGGGAGGGCACAGATACGCAGTATTTT. Translation: CASSSLSREGTDTQYF.

In its sample, this clonotype was seen a few times. The chain has TRBV27 and TRBJ2-7; TRBD2 agrees at 7 bases. The germline gives CDR1 MNHEY, CDR2 SMNVEV (reference sequence). This CDR3 region has 17 residues. The ends lost 5 bases at V and 0 bases at J; junction bases unmatched: 13. The chain's CDR3 is CASSLTTGSGYSYEQYF. The CDR3 DNA reads TGTGCCAGCAGTCTAACGACGGGTAGCGGGTACTCCTACGAGCAGTACTTC.

This clonotype was detected many times. The rearrangement uses TRBV4-2 and TRBJ2-1; 13 bases are shared with TRBD2. The trim removed 0 bases at V and 12 bases at J, leaving 11 bases unmatched. The CDR3 covers 17 residues. Germline lookup yields CDR1 LGHNA and CDR2 YNFKEQ. The CDR3 loop is CASSQEGAGLAGPGQFF. The CDR3, as DNA: TGTGCCAGCAGCCAAGAAGGCGCGGGACTAGCGGGACCGGGGCAGTTCTTC.

This clonotype was counted many times. CDR3 sequence: CASTSWVQETQYF. The CDR3 DNA sequence: TGTGCCAGCACTTCCTGGGTCCAAGAGACCCAGTACTTC. The chain uses TRBV7-6 and TRBJ2-5; D unclear. The CDR3 has 13 amino acids. The ends were cut back, 7 bases at V and 1 base at J, with 10 bases in the middle. Germline-derived CDR1 and CDR2 are SGHVS and FNYEAQ.

There are many counts of this clonotype. V is TRBV24-1 and J is TRBJ2-2; D call uncertain. The CDR3 has 14 residues. The V end was cut by 7 bases, the J end by 0 bases, with 8 bases between. Germline CDR1 reads KGHDR; CDR2 reads SFDVKD. The CDR3: CATRSRTNTGELFF. The CDR3 coding sequence is TGTGCCACCAGATCACGTACGAACACCGGGGAGCTGTTTTTT.

Of note for this clonotype: Given a much more abundant clone one base away, this may be a read error. The chain carries TRBV28 and TRBJ2-7; D unclear. Germline values: CDR1 MDHEN, CDR2 SYDVKM. The length of the CDR3 is 15 residues. DNA of the CDR3: TGTGCCACCAGTTTATCTATGATAGGGCCCGACGAGCAGTACTTC. This gives the protein CATSLSMIGPDEQYF.

This clonotype has only a few counts. The chain uses TRBV9 and TRBJ2-3, with a possible D match to TRBD2 (6 bases). CDR3 size: 16 residues. With 4 bases removed from V and 2 bases from J, the gap between germline ends came to 17 bases. The germline CDR1 and CDR2 sequences are SGDLS and YYNGEE. CDR3 DNA sequence: TGTGCCAGCAGCACCCAGGAGGGCCCCGCCACAGATACGCAGTATTTT. It yields the protein CASSTQEGPATDTQYF. The complete variable domain, with remaining parts taken from reference TRBV9 and TRBJ2-3, reads DSGVTQTPKHLITATGQRVTLRCSPRSGDLSVYWYQQSLDQGLQFLIQYYNGEERAKGNILERFSAQQFPDLHSELNLSSLELGDSALYFCASSTQEGPATDTQYFGPGTRLTVL.

This clonotype occurred a few times. A much larger clone differs by one base, so this may be a read error. This CDR3 fails to terminate in the conserved phenylalanine or tryptophan, so it likely reflects a read error. This chain connects TRBV4-2 to TRBJ2-7; 8 nucleotides line up with TRBD2. The CDR3 contains 15 residues. Per the germline V gene, CDR1 is LGHNA and CDR2 is YNFKEQ. Losses at the gene ends were 1 base for V and 5 bases for J; bases not matched to a gene: 7. The CDR3 DNA sequence: TGTGCCAGCAGCCAAGGGGCGGGAGGCGGTGACGAGCAGTACCTC. Its translation is CASSQGAGGGDEQYL.

This clonotype has more than one count but fewer than ten. As DNA, the CDR3 is TGTGCCAGCAGTGAATTTTGGGGGGGGGACACCCCTAATGAAAAACTGTTTTTT. It translates to CASSEFWGGDTPNEKLFF. The chain is built from TRBV25-1 and TRBJ1-4; a possible D gene is TRBD1 (6 bases). From germline, CDR1 is MGHDK and CDR2 SYGVNS. The CDR3 length is 18 residues. Deletions cut 1 base from V and 3 bases from J, with 18 bases between.

The sample holds many counts of this clonotype. Here the CDR3 DNA reads TGCGCCAGCGGAACACAGGGGGCTTATAATTCACCCCTCCACTTT. Translation: CASGTQGAYNSPLHF. The rearrangement joins TRBV4-1 to TRBJ1-6; 9 bases fit TRBD1. The V gene end was trimmed by 8 bases and the J gene end by 4 bases; junction bases not matched to a gene: 6. Germline CDR1 reads MGHRA; CDR2 reads YSYEKL. The CDR3 consists of 15 residues.

V is TRBV19 and J is TRBJ2-2; D might be TRBD2 (5 bases). The CDR3 has 15 residues. Deletions cut 8 bases from V and 3 bases from J, with 16 bases between. Germline V lookup: CDR1 LNHDA, CDR2 SQIVND (reference sequence). The CDR3 protein is CASLEGRADTGELFF. Written as DNA, the CDR3 is TGTGCCAGTCTTGAGGGCCGGGCCGACACCGGGGAGCTGTTTTTT.

There are many counts of this clonotype. The V and J genes are TRBV20-1 and TRBJ1-6; TRBD1 agrees at 7 bases. In germline, CDR1 is DFQATT, CDR2 SNEGSKA (reference sequence). V gave up 6 bases and J gave up 1 base; unmatched junction bases: 9. This CDR3 contains 16 residues. The CDR3 region is CSAPDRDPSYNSPLHF. The CDR3, as DNA: TGCAGTGCACCAGACAGGGACCCTTCCTATAATTCACCCCTCCACTTT.

This clonotype was recorded at least ten times. The V gene is TRBV4-3, the J gene TRBJ2-1, with D uncertain. CDR1 is LGHNA, CDR2 YSLEER, per germline. Trimming took 1 base from V and 2 from J, leaving 9 bases between them. The CDR3 length is 15 residues. The CDR3 coding sequence is TGCGCCAGCAGCCAAGTTTATACGGCCTACAATGAGCAGTTCTTC. Translating gives CASSQVYTAYNEQFF.

This clonotype has more than one count but fewer than ten. In DNA, the CDR3 is TGCGCCAGCAGCTTGGCGATTAGAGGACCCCCCGGGGAGCTGTTTTTT. Translated, it gives CASSLAIRGPPGELFF. The rearrangement joins TRBV5-1 to TRBJ2-2; D uncertain. This CDR3 region has 16 residues. V was trimmed by 0 bases and J by 6 bases, leaving 15 bases between them. Germline values: CDR1 SGHRS, CDR2 YFSETQ.

This rearrangement joins TRBV9 to TRBJ2-7; the D gene could be TRBD1 or TRBD2 (5 bases each). Trimming shortened V by 0 bases and J by 5 bases, and 12 bases separated the two germline ends. Germline V CDR1 and CDR2: SGDLS, YYNGEE. The CDR3 covers 14 residues. For the CDR3, the DNA is TGTGCCAGCAGCGTAGAATCAGGGACGCACGAGCAGTACTTC. It translates to CASSVESGTHEQYF.

This chain uses TRBV5-1 with TRBJ1-1; possibly TRBD1 for D (5 bases). Germline V gene data show CDR1 as SGHRS and CDR2 as YFSETQ. Trimming stripped 4 bases from V and 4 bases from J, with 8 bases between. This CDR3 is built from 12 residues. For the CDR3, the DNA is TGCGCCAGCAGCGACGGGGGCACTGAAGCTTTCTTT. Protein: CASSDGGTEAFF.